The table lists the clone carrying this T cell receptor (delta chain) with a few counts. TCRdb's protein, taken from a much larger clone, differs from this DNA's translation at residue 3, likely owing to a read error; the protein displayed comes from the DNA. This specimen belongs to a study of γδ T cells in repeated Plasmodium falciparum infection. Study at large: Malian children with intense seasonal malaria exposure were compared with matched Australian children.

Each sorted gammadelta sample had TRG and TRD chains sequenced. With CATT, TCRdb re-called clones from the multiplex PCR reads. Of 45,000 to 60,000 delta-chain clones listed, roughly 2% are singletons. Germline assignment: CDR1 GEAIGNYY and CDR2 EKD. The CDR3 is 15 amino acids. Flow sorting of PBMC yielded separate Vgamma9/Vdelta2+ and Vdelta2-negative gammadelta T cell populations for bulk repertoire analysis. Source material: gamma-delta T cells from blood. The V gene is TRDV2, the J gene TRDJ1, with 9 bases aligning to TRDD3. The J gene, not given by TCRdb, was assigned here from a germline match of the nucleotide sequence. This TCR was recovered from a pool of human donors (malaria-infected and uninfected, not separated). CDR3 bases: TGTGCCTATGACACCGTGGAGGGGATACGGGATAAACTCATCTTT. It yields the protein CAYDTVEGIRDKLIF.